The clone carrying this T cell receptor beta chain was counted a few times. The source of the sample is a study of CD8+ T cells in alopecia areata. Sequencing used cDNA as its template, made by extracting RNA and reverse transcribing it. Produced via immunoSEQ multiplex PCR; TCRdb's table is partial and in-frame only. The profile shows about 150,000 clones, around 50% of them singletons. The CDR3 has 12 amino acids. Trimming left V 4 bases short and J 5 bases short, with 11 bases between. The germline CDR1 and CDR2 sequences are SQVTM and ANQGSEA. The chain has TRBV29-1 and TRBJ1-1; tentatively, D is TRBD1 (5 bases). Sequenced: CD4+ T cells sorted from blood. The TCR sequence derives from a human donor with alopecia areata. CDR3: CSVVRGQTEAFF. The CDR3 DNA reads TGCAGCGTTGTGAGGGGTCAGACTGAAGCTTTCTTT.